Shown below are 30 T cell receptor beta chains from a single sample sequenced in a study of T cells in Graves' hyperthyroidism and ophthalmopathy. From RNA transcripts, TCR beta CDR3 regions were amplified. When the TCR CDR3 underwent first-round RT-PCR, the HTBI primer set was used. MiXCR, applied by TCRdb to the multiplex PCR reads, yields one record per CDR3 protein. The sample lists 310,000 or so distinct CDR3 sequences; about 18% were seen once. The sequencing sample was made of blood. These TCRs come from a woman aged 60-75 years with Graves' ophthalmopathy.

This clonotype has ten or more counts. V gene TRBV10-3 combines with J gene TRBJ1-2; D is perhaps TRBD1 (6 bases). V was clipped by 4 bases and J by 8 bases, with 14 bases between them. CDR3 length: 13 amino acids. The germline gives CDR1 ENHRY, CDR2 SYGVKD. CDR3 coding DNA: TGTGCCATCAGTGTGAGGGCAGGGGTGGGCTACACCTTC. Encoded protein: CAISVRAGVGYTF.

This clonotype was recorded many times. The chain combines TRBV7-9 with TRBJ2-3; TRBD2 aligns across 8 bases. The CDR3 length is 15 residues. CDR1 is SEHNR, CDR2 FQNEAQ, per germline (reference sequence). Trimming at V came to 5 bases and at J to 2 bases, leaving 6 bases not matched to a gene. CDR3 region: CASSLETSATDTQYF. The CDR3 region has the DNA TGTGCCAGCAGCCTCGAGACTAGCGCCACAGATACGCAGTATTTT.

The chain joins TRBV12-3 or TRBV12-4 to TRBJ2-6; perhaps TRBD2 as D (6 bases). Deletions cut 2 bases from V and 2 bases from J, with 7 bases between. The CDR3 is made up of 15 amino acids. CDR3 bases: TGTGCCAGCAGTTTATCGGGGGCTGGGGCCAACGTCCTGACTTTC. Amino acid sequence: CASSLSGAGANVLTF.

In this sample, this clonotype turned up once. This chain links TRBV18 with TRBJ2-7; 9 bases line up with TRBD2. Germline V lookup: CDR1 KGHSH, CDR2 LQKENI. V shed 0 bases and J 0 bases; nucleotides not matched to a gene: 3. The CDR3 contains 16 residues. CDR3: CASSPPSSGISYEQYF. The CDR3 bases are TGTGCCAGCTCACCACCTTCTAGCGGGATCTCCTACGAGCAGTACTTC.

J is TRBJ2-4 and V is TRBV9; 7 bases match TRBD2. The length of the CDR3 is 14 residues. J was trimmed by 3 bases and V by 4 bases; bases with no gene match: 4. The germline gives CDR1 SGDLS, CDR2 YYNGEE. DNA of the CDR3: TGTGCCAGCAGCCAGGGAGGGGTCAAAAACATTCAGTACTTC. Its protein is CASSQGGVKNIQYF.

This clonotype was detected many times. The chain employs TRBV5-1 and TRBJ2-7; D not certain. Germline V gives CDR1 SGHRS, CDR2 YFSETQ. The V and J ends lost 0 bases and 3 bases respectively, with 7 bases between them. The CDR3 contains 13 residues. For the CDR3, the DNA is TGCGCCAGCAGCTTGGCCAAGGGCTACGAGCAGTACTTC. This encodes CASSLAKGYEQYF.

The chain uses TRBV19 and TRBJ2-7, with unresolved D. Germline CDR1 and CDR2: LNHDA and SQIVND (reference sequence). The V end lost 1 base, the J end lost 7 bases, and 8 bases lay between the germline ends. The CDR3 runs to 12 residues. The CDR3 sequence is CASSIGVHEQYF. The CDR3 bases are TGTGCCAGTAGTATAGGGGTACATGAGCAGTACTTC.

Concerning this clonotype itself: Since a much larger clone is just one base distant, this may be a read error. V and J are TRBV9 and TRBJ2-2, with 8 bases that match TRBD1. Germline V lookup: CDR1 SGDLS, CDR2 YYNGEE. The CDR3 runs to 16 residues. The CDR3 here is CASSRPGQANTGEPFF. CDR3 sequence (DNA): TGTGCCAGCAGCCGTCCGGGACAGGCGAACACCGGGGAGCCGTTTTTT.

A few counts support this clonotype. This may arise from a read error, as a much more abundant clone is one base away. The V and J genes are TRBV7-2 and TRBJ2-7; D assignment may be TRBD1 or TRBD2 (6 bases each). The length of the CDR3 is 16 residues. Germline CDR1 is SGHTA and CDR2 is FQGNSA. The CDR3 region has the DNA TGTGCCAGCAGCTCCCGTCGTGGGGGGCTCTCCTACGAGCAGCACTTC. It specifies CASSSRRGGLSYEQHF. Combining the CDR3 with reference TRBV7-2 and TRBJ2-7 gives the whole variable domain GAGVSQSPSNKVTEKGKDVELRCDPISGHTALYWYRQSLGQGLEFLIYFQGNSAPDKSGLPSDRFSAERTGGSVSTLTIQRTQQEDSAVYLCASSSRRGGLSYEQHFGPGTRLTVT.

This clonotype was detected only a few times. The chain couples TRBV5-1 to TRBJ2-1; TRBD1 might be the D (6 bases). The CDR3 runs to 17 residues. V was cut by 4 bases and J by 4 bases, with 21 bases left in between. From germline, CDR1 is SGHRS and CDR2 YFSETQ. CDR3: CASSPRSGRGIYNEQFF. CDR3 nucleotide sequence: TGCGCCAGCAGCCCGCGATCTGGCAGGGGCATATACAATGAGCAGTTCTTC.

This clonotype was found many times. The gene calls are TRBV28 and TRBJ2-5; 7 bases match TRBD2. J was trimmed by 1 base and V by 1 base; bases with no gene match: 6. The germline gives CDR1 MDHEN, CDR2 SYDVKM. The CDR3 consists of 16 residues. CDR3 sequence reads: CASSLSAGEVQETQYF. CDR3 in DNA: TGTGCCAGCAGTTTATCCGCGGGAGAAGTCCAAGAGACCCAGTACTTC.

This clonotype was counted ten times or more. The genes are TRBV28 and TRBJ2-1; D is ambiguous. Trimming removed 5 bases at V and 3 bases at J, with 5 bases between. There are 12 residues in the CDR3. The germline V gene has CDR1 MDHEN and CDR2 SYDVKM. The CDR3 is CASSPNYNEQFF. In DNA form, the CDR3 reads TGTGCCAGCAGTCCAAACTACAATGAGCAGTTCTTC.

In this sample, this clonotype turned up a few times. The chain carries TRBV6-1 and TRBJ1-2; unclear D gene. Germline loops: CDR1 MNHNS, CDR2 SASEGT. The CDR3 is 10 residues long. V was shortened by 6 bases and J by 6 bases, with 5 bases between the two germline ends. The CDR3 DNA reads TGTGCCAGCAGCGTCGATGGCTACACCTTC. It specifies CASSVDGYTF.

This rearrangement joins TRBV27 to TRBJ2-7; 10 bases match TRBD1. Trimming took 4 bases from V and 0 from J; bases not matched to a gene: 3. CDR1 MNHEY and CDR2 SMNVEV come from the germline V gene (reference sequence). The CDR3 is 15 amino acids. CDR3 DNA: TGTGCCAGCAGTTCCTGGACAGGGGGCTCCTACGAGCAGTACTTC. This translates into CASSSWTGGSYEQYF.

This clonotype showed up many times. The chain uses TRBV7-2 and TRBJ1-5; D is uncertain. With 1 base removed from V and 4 bases from J, the gap between germline ends came to 8 bases. This CDR3 is built from 14 residues. Germline V gives CDR1 SGHTA, CDR2 FQGNSA. CDR3 DNA: TGTGCCAGCAGCTTAGAAACCGGTAATCAGCCCCAGCATTTT. Encoded protein: CASSLETGNQPQHF.

This chain connects TRBV29-1 to TRBJ2-2; D may be TRBD2 (7 bases). Trimming cost V 4 bases and J 2 bases, with 11 bases left between them. The CDR3 runs 14 residues. Germline V gives CDR1 SQVTM, CDR2 ANQGSEA. The DNA of the CDR3 is TGCAGCGTTGGGACAGCGGGAAACACCGGGGAGCTGTTTTTT. Translation: CSVGTAGNTGELFF.

This clonotype has a count of ten or more. The rearrangement joins TRBV3-1 to TRBJ1-3; no reliable D call. V dropped 4 bases and J dropped 3 bases, with 10 bases sitting between them. Germline assignment: CDR1 LGHDT and CDR2 YNNKEL (reference sequence). CDR3 length: 14 residues. CDR3: CASSRGSVGNTIYF. CDR3 nucleotide sequence: TGTGCCAGCAGCCGCGGGTCCGTTGGAAACACCATATATTTT.

This clonotype was seen a few times. This sequence joins TRBV19 and TRBJ2-2; unclear D gene. The length of the CDR3 is 13 residues. Trimming stripped 6 bases from V and 6 bases from J, with 11 bases between. Germline-derived CDR1 and CDR2 are LNHDA and SQIVND (reference sequence). CDR3 residues: CASRDPLPGELFF. The CDR3 coding sequence is TGTGCCAGTAGGGACCCCCTCCCCGGGGAGCTGTTTTTT. The variable domain in full, with the rest retrieved from reference TRBV19 and TRBJ2-2, is DGGITQSPKYLFRKEGQNVTLSCEQNLNHDAMYWYRQDPGQGLRLIYYSQIVNDFQKGDIAEGYSVSREKKESFPLTVTSAQKNPTAFYLCASRDPLPGELFFGEGSRLTVL.

This clonotype has ten or more counts. The J gene is TRBJ2-7, the V gene TRBV7-8; TRBD1 agrees at 8 bases. This CDR3 comprises 15 residues. Germline CDR1 and CDR2: SGHVS and FQNEAQ. Trimming took 5 bases from V and 2 from J; bases not matched to a gene: 8. The CDR3 here is CASSPWTGFPYEQYF. For the CDR3, the DNA is TGTGCCAGCAGCCCCTGGACAGGGTTTCCCTACGAGCAGTACTTC.

The chain employs TRBV9 and TRBJ2-3, with 7 bases identical to TRBD2. Germline CDR1 and CDR2: SGDLS and YYNGEE. This CDR3 has 15 residues. Germline trimming cut 1 base from V and 2 bases from J; bases unmatched to any gene: 4. CDR3 DNA sequence: TGTGCCAGCAGCGTAACTAGCGAGACCACAGATACGCAGTATTTT. Amino acids: CASSVTSETTDTQYF.

The V call is TRBV12-3 or TRBV12-4, the J call TRBJ2-2; D is undetermined. The CDR3 loop spans 14 amino acids. Trimming stripped 5 bases from V and 2 bases from J, with 9 bases between. CDR3 protein: CASSPTYNTGELFF. The CDR3 nucleotides read TGTGCCAGCAGTCCTACGTATAACACCGGGGAGCTGTTTTTT.

This clonotype occurred many times. The rearrangement uses TRBV13 and TRBJ2-7; D uncertain. V lost 0 bases and J lost 0, with 6 bases in between. CDR1 and CDR2 (germline): PRHDT, FYEKMQ (reference sequence). The length of the CDR3 is 14 residues. The CDR3 region is CASSLGVGSYEQYF. The DNA of the CDR3 is TGTGCCAGCAGCTTAGGGGTGGGCTCCTACGAGCAGTACTTC.

Remarks on this clonotype: This may be a read error, as it is one base from a much larger clone. This likely comes from a read error, as the CDR3 has no conserved phenylalanine or tryptophan at its end. The chain uses TRBV6-4 and TRBJ1-2; D remains ambiguous. The germline gives CDR1 MRHNA, CDR2 SNTAGT. The ends were cut back, 6 bases at V and 4 bases at J, with 12 bases in the middle. The CDR3 covers 13 residues. The CDR3: CASRSQAAYGYTS. Here the CDR3 DNA reads TGTGCCAGCAGGTCTCAGGCAGCCTATGGCTACACCTCC.

This clonotype was seen repeatedly, ten times or more. This chain joins TRBV11-2 and TRBJ2-7; D may be TRBD1 (6 bases). Germline CDR1 and CDR2: SGHAT and FQNNGV. This CDR3 has 15 amino acids. The V and J ends lost 5 bases and 2 bases respectively, with 16 bases between them. CDR3 sequence: CASSTLRTVAYEQYF. The CDR3 DNA is TGTGCCAGCAGCACCCTTCGGACAGTGGCCTACGAGCAGTACTTC.

This clonotype was detected many times. This chain connects TRBV18 to TRBJ1-5, with no clear D. Trimming took off 1 base at V and 0 bases at J, with 13 bases between the two ends. The CDR3 contains 17 residues. Germline assignment: CDR1 KGHSH and CDR2 LQKENI. CDR3 bases: TGTGCCAGCTCACCACGAGCAAGCAGCAATAGCAATCAGCCCCAGCATTTT. Amino acid sequence: CASSPRASSNSNQPQHF.

This rearrangement joins TRBV9 to TRBJ1-2, with TRBD1 matching over 9 bases. This CDR3 contains 14 residues. The germline V gene encodes CDR1 SGDLS and CDR2 YYNGEE. Trimming took 2 bases from V and 7 from J; bases not matched to a gene: 6. The CDR3 reads CASSVTGGSSGYTF. The CDR3 DNA follows: TGTGCCAGCAGCGTGACAGGGGGTAGTAGTGGCTACACCTTC.

V gene TRBV12-3 or TRBV12-4 combines with J gene TRBJ1-5; 7 bases line up with TRBD1. This CDR3 is built from 14 residues. The V gene end was trimmed by 6 bases and the J gene end by 5 bases; junction bases not matched to a gene: 7. The CDR3 is CASSPDRVDQPQHF. DNA of the CDR3: TGTGCCAGCAGCCCAGACAGGGTAGATCAGCCCCAGCATTTT.

About this clonotype: This may be a read error, as it is one base from a much larger clone. CDR3 bases: TGTGCCAGCACCTTAGGGGGACAGGGCTCGAAAGAGACCCAGTACTTC. Encoded protein: CASTLGGQGSKETQYF. The chain is built from TRBV7-2 and TRBJ2-5; 9 bases are shared with TRBD1. The CDR3 covers 16 residues. From germline, CDR1 is SGHTA and CDR2 FQGNSA.

This clonotype was observed many times. The chain combines TRBV20-1 with TRBJ2-7; D is undetermined. In germline, CDR1 is DFQATT, CDR2 SNEGSKA (reference sequence). CDR3 length: 13 residues. Trimming stripped 6 bases from V and 0 bases from J, with 12 bases between. CDR3 sequence: CSAPAPNSYEQYF. The DNA of the CDR3 is TGCAGTGCCCCCGCCCCTAACTCCTACGAGCAGTACTTC.

This clonotype was found a few times. The gene calls are TRBV6-2 or TRBV6-3 and TRBJ2-1, with 9 bases fitting TRBD2. V was pared by 6 bases and J by 8 bases, with 11 bases of the junction left unmatched. CDR3 length equals 15 residues. Germline loops: CDR1 MNHEY, CDR2 SVGEGT. CDR3 region: CASSRPGREGHEQFF. Written as DNA, the CDR3 is TGTGCCAGCAGCCGTCCTGGGCGGGAGGGCCATGAGCAGTTCTTC.